The rows below give T cell receptor beta chains drawn from one sample of a study of blood T cell repertoires in COVID-19. Here immunoSEQ multiplex PCR was the method, and the copy in TCRdb shows in-frame clones only, minus some. The sample has around 6,300 clones, 65% to 90% seen once. The sequenced material came from peripheral blood. The source is a human donor with active COVID-19. The donor label of this sample is uncertain. Both conserved end residues are part of each CDR3.

CDR3 protein: CASSGIGQGGSPLHF; J gene: TRBJ1-6; V gene: TRBV27
CDR3 protein: CASSSIRGLAGGLGLYNEQFF; J gene: TRBJ2-1; V gene: TRBV28
CDR3 protein: CASSARTGLSGYTF; J gene: TRBJ1-2; V gene: TRBV2
CDR3 protein: CASSPGQALSQPQHF; J gene: TRBJ1-5; V gene: TRBV6-5
CDR3 protein: CASSPRTGTKQAYEQYF; J gene: TRBJ2-7; V gene: TRBV18
CDR3 protein: CASSLNPRGFGEKLFF; J gene: TRBJ1-4; V gene: TRBV5-1
CDR3 protein: CATRQGAVGELFF; J gene: TRBJ2-2; V gene: TRBV2
CDR3 protein: CASSFGGEQFF; J gene: TRBJ2-1; V gene: TRBV7-2
CDR3 protein: CASRQGGGETQYF; J gene: TRBJ2-5; V gene: TRBV6-5
CDR3 protein: CASSERARRLRANIQYF; J gene: TRBJ2-4; V gene: TRBV10-2
CDR3 protein: CASIVYLSGVNEQFF; J gene: TRBJ2-1; V gene: TRBV6-5
CDR3 protein: CASSIRDRGSDEQFF; J gene: TRBJ2-1; V gene: TRBV7-2
CDR3 protein: CASSQTASLNTEAFF; J gene: TRBJ1-1; V gene: TRBV18
CDR3 protein: CASSQGPGDLDTQYF; J gene: TRBJ2-3; V gene: TRBV4-3
CDR3 protein: CASSFVTGPTFSPLHF; J gene: TRBJ1-6; V gene: TRBV28
CDR3 protein: CASANRQADQFF; J gene: TRBJ2-1; V gene: TRBV3-1/TRBV3-2
CDR3 protein: CASSLVPSGRITSTDTQYF; J gene: TRBJ2-3; V gene: TRBV5-1
CDR3 protein: CASSALRARETQYF; J gene: TRBJ2-5; V gene: TRBV5-1
CDR3 protein: CSVEDQQGDGYTF; J gene: TRBJ1-2; V gene: TRBV29-1
CDR3 protein: CASSQDGAGGQNTEAFF; J gene: TRBJ1-1; V gene: TRBV3-1/TRBV3-2
CDR3 protein: CSARETSSEFF; J gene: TRBJ2-1; V gene: TRBV20-1
CDR3 protein: CASSLQGAGSTDTQYF; J gene: TRBJ2-3; V gene: TRBV11-2
CDR3 protein: CASSLGLAGGYEQYF; J gene: TRBJ2-7; V gene: TRBV6-6
CDR3 protein: CASSLTGMNTEAFF; J gene: TRBJ1-1; V gene: TRBV6-5
CDR3 protein: CASSLQGNYGYTF; J gene: TRBJ1-2; V gene: TRBV27
CDR3 protein: CASSYAWSSYNEQFF; J gene: TRBJ2-1; V gene: TRBV6-2/TRBV6-3
CDR3 protein: CATSDPASGRVDNEQFF; J gene: TRBJ2-1; V gene: TRBV24-1
CDR3 protein: CAWSVQEQGNEKLFF; J gene: TRBJ1-4; V gene: TRBV30
CDR3 protein: CASSYVGRRGNEQFF; J gene: TRBJ2-1; V gene: TRBV6-2/TRBV6-3
CDR3 protein: CASSGDKGSYEQYF; J gene: TRBJ2-7; V gene: TRBV7-2
CDR3 protein: CASSLPENGRGYNEQFF; J gene: TRBJ2-1; V gene: TRBV28
CDR3 protein: CASSLSEYNTEAFF; J gene: TRBJ1-1; V gene: TRBV5-1
CDR3 protein: CASSPRTGTSNQPQHF; J gene: TRBJ1-5; V gene: TRBV27
CDR3 protein: CASSGKRQENWYGYTF; J gene: TRBJ1-2; V gene: TRBV6-6
CDR3 protein: CASSVGSHAGSTDTQYF; J gene: TRBJ2-3; V gene: TRBV9
CDR3 protein: CASSHLDRWIYGYTF; J gene: TRBJ1-2; V gene: TRBV4-3